This T cell receptor beta chain is drawn from a study of a mutant IDH1 vaccine in newly diagnosed glioma. Trimming took off 1 base at V and 8 bases at J, with 17 bases between the two ends. Germline V lookup: CDR1 LGHNA, CDR2 YSLEER. This CDR3 has 16 amino acids. The sample's time point: week 5, during vaccination. Mutant IDH1 20-mer peptide, at 300 ug, made up each vaccine dose, with topical imiquimod. This clone showed up just a few times. The target antigen is unknown. Generated by immunoSEQ multiplex PCR, the TCRdb table keeps only in-frame clones and is missing some. Among around 35,000 clones, about 86% were seen once, and the ten largest hold about 24%.

The TCR comes from a man aged 25-40 years with glioma. This material consisted of PBMCs, taken from a glioma patient whose treatment included an IDH1 peptide vaccine. The J gene is TRBJ1-4, the V gene TRBV4-3; D call uncertain. Written as DNA, the CDR3 is TGCGCCAGCAGCCAAGGGGCTCGCAGGTTTGACGAAAAACTGTTTTTT. It encodes CASSQGARRFDEKLFF.